This TCR beta chain was sequenced for a study of T cell repertoires in cytomegalovirus infection. Each CDR3 protein is one row after TCRdb ran MiXCR on the reads. The sample lists about 830,000 distinct CDR3 sequences; 30% to 35% were seen once. This clonotype was detected a few times. Antigen specificity is unknown. Germline V gene sequence: CDR1 DFQATT, CDR2 SNEGSKA (reference sequence). The ends lost 0 bases at V and 2 bases at J; junction bases unmatched: 6. The CDR3 has 16 residues. V gene TRBV20-1 combines with J gene TRBJ2-3; 9 bases line up with TRBD2. Specimen: cultured CD8+ T cells from PBMCs, collected from culture after CMV antigen stimulation. The receptor's source is a human donor in good health (CMV status not recorded). Some clones in this sample may be carry-over from other donors' samples. The CDR3 DNA is TGCAGTGCTAGAGATCCCAGACTAGCGGACACAGATACGCAGTATTTT. This sequence encodes CSARDPRLADTDTQYF.